The T cell receptor (beta chain) under discussion was sequenced for a study of human T cells and chemical hapten exposure. Study summary: Upper-back patch tests with 0.01% DPC were read at 6 days.

TCRdb called the RACE reads again in MiXCR, with one record for every CDR3 protein. In the table there are some 44,000 distinct CDR3 sequences, 8.5% to 10% of which are singletons. Time point specified: patch test 2, 6 weeks after DPC sensitization. Treatment: therapeutic diphenylcyclopropenone sensitization with weekly scalp DPC. CDR1 is SGHTA, CDR2 FQGNSA, per germline. CDR3 length equals 16 residues. V lost 5 bases and J lost 0, with 16 bases in between. This receptor was obtained from a woman in her forties with alopecia areata. Some clones in this sample may be carry-over from other donors' samples. The sequencing here drew on whole blood, taken in connection with sensitization to the hapten diphenylcyclopropenone (DPC). The chain joins TRBV7-2 to TRBJ1-1; D is perhaps TRBD1 (5 bases). The CDR3 sequence is CASSPGAGLMNTEAFF. DNA for the CDR3: TGTGCCAGCAGCCCAGGAGCGGGACTTATGAACACTGAAGCTTTCTTT.